This section outlines one T cell receptor beta chain sequence together with its context. The antigen it binds to is not known. Per-nucleotide qualities are absent, and no much larger clonotype sits a single base away. Each collaborating institution followed its own protocols to collect whole blood in K2EDTA tubes. For TCRbeta analysis, collaborators shipped samples in one of three forms: frozen whole blood, isolated PBMCs, or DNA extracted from either of those sample types. The sample belongs to a study of blood T cell repertoires in COVID-19 (dated by TCRdb to about 2020). Regarding the research as a whole: Samples covering the acute and convalescent phases of COVID-19 were provided by collaborators in the United States, Italy and Spain. The prospective study material was composed of cDNA or gDNA derived from T cells, B-cell-depleted T cells, or PBMCs. Subjects who had been exposed to COVID-19, were actively infected with it, or had recovered from it provided the deeply sampled blood TCRbeta repertoires that made up the dataset. The repertoires were released in a freely available public database intended as a resource for research on the immune response to SARS-CoV-2. Samples were obtained from the ongoing ImmuneRACE study (first 160 participants) and from about 1,300 subjects provided by 6 global collaborators. Nearly every sample came with metadata listing a de-identified subject ID, COVID-19 status, age in years and sex. Where available, HLA class I and class II types were taken from metadata supplied by the sample provider and were not determined by assay-based typing.

TCRbeta CDR3 regions were amplified from genomic DNA using the immunoSEQ Assay, a bias-controlled multiplex PCR. As for how the authors treated the data: Nucleated cell counts per sample were estimated from amplification of reference gene primers within the assay. Sequence reads were collapsed and filtered to measure the absolute abundance of every unique TCRbeta CDR3 rearrangement. For each sample, productive Simpson clonality was calculated as the square root of Simpson's diversity index across productive rearrangements. Held by TCRdb, this immuneACCESS table contains in-frame sequences only and omits some clones. Under half of the omission traces to an unresolved V gene where checked; the cause of the rest is unknown. The DNA was the basis for D and trimming; V, J and clone size are from that table. In this sample the table shows some 150,000 clones, roughly 76% of which occur a single time. Of the sample, 7% to 10% falls within the top ten clones.

V is cut by 4 bases and J by 8 bases, and the space between the germline ends is 19 bases. From its cysteine to its phenylalanine, the CDR3 spans 15 amino acids. Only CDR3 DNA remains: 45 bases, in frame from the first base. In the germline V gene, CDR1 corresponds to KGHDR and CDR2 to SFDVKD. Study-wide findings and limitations: How much clinical and demographic metadata was included differed by source and by participant, and the metadata was provided uncurated.

This TCR was recovered from a human donor with acute or convalescent COVID-19. The donor label of this sample is uncertain. Sequenced: peripheral blood. This chain joins TRBV24-1 to TRBJ1-2, with TRBD1 perhaps the D gene, on 5 matching bases. The CDR3 corresponds to CATSDPFKGESGYTF. The DNA sequence reads TGTGCCACCAGTGACCCATTTAAAGGGGAATCCGGCTACACCTTC.